This T cell receptor beta chain derives from a study of blood T cell repertoires in COVID-19. Per germline, CDR1 MDHEN and CDR2 SYDVKM. The CDR3 runs 12 residues. The ends lost 8 bases at V and 2 bases at J; junction bases unmatched: 1. As handled by the study authors: Quantification of nucleated cells was approximated via reference gene primer amplification. Libraries were prepared by immunoSEQ multiplex PCR; TCRdb keeps only in-frame clonotypes and omits some of them. V and J calls and clone size are given by that table; D and trimming were obtained from the DNA. The table shows over 200,000 clones, with roughly 88% occurring only once.

Sequencing was performed on peripheral blood. The chain has TRBV28 and TRBJ2-5; 8 nucleotides match TRBD1. This receptor was taken from a man aged 35 to 55 with acute or convalescent COVID-19. The DNA of the CDR3 is TGTGCCAGCCGGGACAGGCAAGAGACCCAGTACTTC. Amino acids: CASRDRQETQYF.